This T cell receptor (beta chain) was captured by sequencing in a study of a mutant IDH1 vaccine in newly diagnosed glioma. Study context: The start of vaccination came 4-6 weeks after radiotherapy alone, or with temozolomide cycles.

The assay was immunoSEQ multiplex PCR, and TCRdb's table has in-frame clones only and misses some. The table includes about 56,000 clones, less than 80% detected once. The time point is: week 47, end of study. Doses comprised 300 ug of mutant IDH1 20-mer peptide each, plus topical imiquimod. CDR3 length: 14 amino acids. Germline V gives CDR1 MNHEY, CDR2 SVGAGI. V dropped 7 bases and J dropped 2 bases, with 12 bases sitting between them. Comments on this clone: Its antigen is not known.

J is TRBJ2-1 and V is TRBV6-5, with TRBD2 as a possible D gene (6 bases). The starting material was PBMCs, obtained from a glioma patient whose treatment included an IDH1 peptide vaccine. The TCR originated in a man aged 45 to 65 with glioma. The CDR3 is CASNLGGTYNEQFF. The CDR3 bases are TGTGCCAGCAACTTAGGAGGGACCTACAATGAGCAGTTCTTC.